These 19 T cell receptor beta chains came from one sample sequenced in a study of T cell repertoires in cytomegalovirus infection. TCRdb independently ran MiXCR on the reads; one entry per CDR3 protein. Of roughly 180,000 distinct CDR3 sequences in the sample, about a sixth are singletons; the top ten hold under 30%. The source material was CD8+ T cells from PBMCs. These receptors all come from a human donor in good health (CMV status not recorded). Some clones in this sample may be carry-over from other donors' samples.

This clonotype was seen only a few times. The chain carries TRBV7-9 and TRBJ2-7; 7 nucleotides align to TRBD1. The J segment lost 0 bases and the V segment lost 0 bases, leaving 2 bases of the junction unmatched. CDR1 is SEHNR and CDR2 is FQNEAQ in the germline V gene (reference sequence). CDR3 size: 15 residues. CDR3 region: CASSLAWDSSYEQYF. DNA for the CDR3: TGTGCCAGCAGCTTAGCTTGGGACAGCTCCTACGAGCAGTACTTC. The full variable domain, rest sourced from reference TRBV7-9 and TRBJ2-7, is DTGVSQNPRHKITKRGQNVTFRCDPISEHNRLYWYRQTLGQGPEFLTYFQNEAQLEKSRLLSDRFSAERPKGSFSTLEIQRTEQGDSAMYLCASSLAWDSSYEQYFGPGTRLTVT.

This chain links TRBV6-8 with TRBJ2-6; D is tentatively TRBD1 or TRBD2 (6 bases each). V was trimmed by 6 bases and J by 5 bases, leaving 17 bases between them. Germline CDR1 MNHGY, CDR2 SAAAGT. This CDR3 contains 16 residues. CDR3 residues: CASRPTSGARANVLTF. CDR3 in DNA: TGTGCCAGCAGACCTACTTCGGGGGCGCGGGCCAACGTCCTGACTTTC.

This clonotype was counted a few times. CDR3 in DNA: TGCGCCAGCAGCCAACCGCGGATCACTGAAGCTTTCTTT. As protein: CASSQPRITEAFF. V gene TRBV4-1 combines with J gene TRBJ1-1; no definite D call. V shed 2 bases and J shed 4 bases, with 8 bases lying between them. The CDR3 runs to 13 residues. Germline CDR1 is MGHRA and CDR2 is YSYEKL.

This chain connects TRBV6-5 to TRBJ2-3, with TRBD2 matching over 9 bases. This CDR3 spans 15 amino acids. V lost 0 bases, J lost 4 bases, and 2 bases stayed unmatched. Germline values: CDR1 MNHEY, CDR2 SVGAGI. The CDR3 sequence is CASSYSAGGPDTQYF. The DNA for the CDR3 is TGTGCCAGCAGTTACTCCGCGGGGGGGCCAGATACGCAGTATTTT.

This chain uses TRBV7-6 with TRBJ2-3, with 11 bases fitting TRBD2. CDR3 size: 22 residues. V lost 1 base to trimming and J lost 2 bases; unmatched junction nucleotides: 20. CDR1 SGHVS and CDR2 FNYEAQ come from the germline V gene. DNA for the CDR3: TGTGCCAGCAGCTTAGGTCCCCTCATAGCGGGGGGGCCTGAGGGCTCCACAGATACGCAGTATTTT. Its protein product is CASSLGPLIAGGPEGSTDTQYF.

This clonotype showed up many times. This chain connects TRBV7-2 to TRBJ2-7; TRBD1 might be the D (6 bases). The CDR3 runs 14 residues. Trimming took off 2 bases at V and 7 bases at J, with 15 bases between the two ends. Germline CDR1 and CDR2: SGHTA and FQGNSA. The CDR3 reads CASSLIQGAREQYF. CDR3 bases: TGTGCCAGCAGCTTAATACAGGGTGCTCGGGAGCAGTACTTC.

The CDR3 sequence is CASSGLLVGDTEAFF. CDR3 coding DNA: TGTGCCAGCAGTGGCCTTCTAGTGGGGGACACTGAAGCTTTCTTT. The chain couples TRBV6-1 to TRBJ1-1; tentative D call: TRBD1 (5 bases). The CDR3 contains 15 residues. CDR1 MNHNS and CDR2 SASEGT come from the germline V gene. The V and J ends lost 4 bases and 3 bases respectively, with 15 bases between them.

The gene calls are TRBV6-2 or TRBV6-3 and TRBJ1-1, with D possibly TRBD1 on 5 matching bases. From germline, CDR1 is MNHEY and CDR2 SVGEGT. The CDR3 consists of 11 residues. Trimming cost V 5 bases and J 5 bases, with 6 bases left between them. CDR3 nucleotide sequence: TGTGCCAGCAGTCGACAGACTGAAGCTTTCTTT. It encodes CASSRQTEAFF.

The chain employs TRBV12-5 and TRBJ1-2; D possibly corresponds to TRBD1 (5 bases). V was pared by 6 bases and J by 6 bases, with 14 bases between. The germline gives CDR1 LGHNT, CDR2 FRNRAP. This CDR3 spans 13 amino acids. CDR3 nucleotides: TGTGCTAGTGGCGGGGAGGGGCAGCATGGCTACACCTTC. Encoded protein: CASGGEGQHGYTF.

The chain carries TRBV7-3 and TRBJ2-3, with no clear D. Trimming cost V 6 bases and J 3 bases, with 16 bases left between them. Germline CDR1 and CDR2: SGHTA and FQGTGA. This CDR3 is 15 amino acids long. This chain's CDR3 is CASSPTGFKTDTQYF. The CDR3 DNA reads TGTGCCAGCAGTCCTACCGGGTTCAAGACAGATACGCAGTATTTT.

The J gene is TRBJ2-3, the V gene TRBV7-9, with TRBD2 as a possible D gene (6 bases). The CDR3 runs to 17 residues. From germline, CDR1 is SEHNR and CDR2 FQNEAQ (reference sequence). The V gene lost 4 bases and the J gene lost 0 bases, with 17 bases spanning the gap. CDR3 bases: TGTGCCAGCAGCTCCGGGACTCAAACCTTGAGCACAGATACGCAGTATTTT. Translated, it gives CASSSGTQTLSTDTQYF.

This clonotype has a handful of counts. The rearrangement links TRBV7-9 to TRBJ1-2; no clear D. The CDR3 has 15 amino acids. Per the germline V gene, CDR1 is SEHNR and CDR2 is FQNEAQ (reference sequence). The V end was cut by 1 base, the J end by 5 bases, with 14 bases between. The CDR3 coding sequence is TGTGCCAGCAGCTTAGATGAATACGCCTATTATGGCTACACCTTC. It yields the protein CASSLDEYAYYGYTF.

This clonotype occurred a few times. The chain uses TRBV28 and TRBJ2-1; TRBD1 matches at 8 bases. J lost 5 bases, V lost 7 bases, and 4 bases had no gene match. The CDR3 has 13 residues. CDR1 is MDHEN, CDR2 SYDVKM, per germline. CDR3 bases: TGTGCCAGCATCTCGGACAGGGACAATGAGCAGTTCTTC. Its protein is CASISDRDNEQFF. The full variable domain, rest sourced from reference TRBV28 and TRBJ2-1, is DVKVTQSSRYLVKRTGEKVFLECVQDMDHENMFWYRQDPGLGLRLIYFSYDVKMKEKGDIPEGYSVSREKKERFSLILESASTNQTSMYLCASISDRDNEQFFGPGTRLTVL.

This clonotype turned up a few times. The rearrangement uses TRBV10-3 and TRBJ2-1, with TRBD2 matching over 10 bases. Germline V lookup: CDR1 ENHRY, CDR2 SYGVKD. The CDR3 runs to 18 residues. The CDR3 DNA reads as TGTGCGTCGCACCCCGAGGCTAGCGGGGGCCACTCCTACAATGAGCAGTTCTTC. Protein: CASHPEASGGHSYNEQFF.

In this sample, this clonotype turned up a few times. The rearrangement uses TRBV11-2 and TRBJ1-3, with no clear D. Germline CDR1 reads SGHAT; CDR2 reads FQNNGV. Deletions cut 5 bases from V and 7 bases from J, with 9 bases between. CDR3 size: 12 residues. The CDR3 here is CASSPVSNTIYF. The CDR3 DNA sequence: TGTGCCAGCAGCCCGGTTAGCAACACCATATATTTT. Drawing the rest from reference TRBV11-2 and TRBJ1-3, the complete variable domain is EAGVAQSPRYKIIEKRQSVAFWCNPISGHATLYWYQQILGQGPKLLIQFQNNGVVDDSQLPKDRFSAERLKGVDSTLKIQPAKLEDSAVYLCASSPVSNTIYFGEGSWLTVV.

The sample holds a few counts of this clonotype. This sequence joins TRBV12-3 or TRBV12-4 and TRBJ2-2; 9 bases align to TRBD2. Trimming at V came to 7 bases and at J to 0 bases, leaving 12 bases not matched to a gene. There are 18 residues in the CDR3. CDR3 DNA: TGTGCCAGCACCCCCCGGGGGAGCGGGGGGTCGAACACCGGGGAGCTGTTTTTT. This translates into CASTPRGSGGSNTGELFF.

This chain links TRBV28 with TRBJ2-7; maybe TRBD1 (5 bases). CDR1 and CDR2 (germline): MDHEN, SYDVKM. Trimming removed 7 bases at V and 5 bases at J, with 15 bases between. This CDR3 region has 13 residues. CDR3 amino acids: CASIGHRRDEQYF. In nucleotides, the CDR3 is TGTGCCAGCATAGGGCACCGCAGGGACGAGCAGTACTTC.

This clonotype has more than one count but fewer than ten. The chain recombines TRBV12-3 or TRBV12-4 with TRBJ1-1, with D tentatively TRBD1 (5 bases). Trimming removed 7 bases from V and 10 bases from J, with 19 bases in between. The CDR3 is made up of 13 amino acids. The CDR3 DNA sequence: TGTGCCAGCACCTTGGGGCGGACAAGCGTAGCTTTCTTT. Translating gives CASTLGRTSVAFF.

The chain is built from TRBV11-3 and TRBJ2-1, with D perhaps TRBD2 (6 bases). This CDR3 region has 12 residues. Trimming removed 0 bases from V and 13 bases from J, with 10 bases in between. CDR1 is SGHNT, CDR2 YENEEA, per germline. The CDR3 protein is CASSLEGGDQFF. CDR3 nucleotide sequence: TGTGCCAGCAGCTTAGAGGGGGGAGACCAGTTCTTC.